The 25 T cell receptor beta chains listed next were all sequenced from one sample in a study of CD8+CD57+ T cells in acquired aplastic anemia. CDR3 and TCR beta VDJ profiling relied on a genomic DNA template. TCRdb processed the reads anew with MiXCR; each CDR3 protein has one entry. The table has 150,000 or so distinct CDR3 sequences, more than 45% seen once. It was patients with CD8+CD57+ cell expansion by flow cytometry who were chosen for sequencing. What was sequenced was sorted CD4+, CD8+, or CD8+CD57+ T cells (not recorded which) from PBMCs. The receptor source for this set is a human donor with aplastic anemia.

The chain carries TRBV6-1 and TRBJ2-5; tentatively, D is TRBD1 or TRBD2 (5 bases each). This CDR3 has 15 residues. V was pared by 6 bases and J by 6 bases, with 20 bases between. Germline V gives CDR1 MNHNS, CDR2 SASEGT. This chain's CDR3 is CASSPTFGTGKTQYF. In DNA form, the CDR3 reads TGTGCCAGCAGCCCGACTTTTGGGACCGGGAAGACCCAGTACTTC.

The V gene is TRBV5-1, the J gene TRBJ2-7, with D possibly being TRBD2 (6 bases). Trimming cost V 4 bases and J 5 bases, with 19 bases left between them. The CDR3 is 15 residues long. From germline, CDR1 is SGHRS and CDR2 YFSETQ. In DNA, the CDR3 is TGCGCCAGCAGCCCGACGGCGGGACGTTTAAACGAGCAGTACTTC. Translation gives CASSPTAGRLNEQYF.

Remarks on this clonotype: A junction end diverges from the germline sequence, so it may reflect a read error. V and J are TRBV2 and TRBJ2-5, with 8 bases lining up with TRBD1. Germline CDR1 and CDR2: SNHLY and FYNNEI. This CDR3 has 14 amino acids. CDR3 DNA: TGTGCCAACACTCCGGACAGGGCGAAAGAGGCCCAGTACTTC. Protein: CANTPDRAKEAQYF.

This clonotype was detected ten times or more. V usage is TRBV10-2 and J usage is TRBJ2-7; 10 nucleotides match TRBD2. The germline V gene has CDR1 WSHSY and CDR2 SAAADI. With 8 bases clipped from V and 6 bases from J, the junction kept 13 bases outside the gene matches. CDR3 length: 15 residues. In DNA form, the CDR3 reads TGCGCCAGCCTACGGACAGCGGGAGGGCCCGGCGAGCAGTACTTC. Protein: CASLRTAGGPGEQYF.

The V gene is TRBV19, the J gene TRBJ2-5; 7 bases map to TRBD1. V trimming: 5 bases; J trimming: 6 bases; junction bases outside the gene matches: 12. The germline CDR1 and CDR2 sequences are LNHDA and SQIVND (reference sequence). This CDR3 region has 15 residues. The CDR3 loop reads CASSARTGTVQTQYF. Written as DNA, the CDR3 is TGTGCCAGTAGTGCAAGAACCGGGACAGTTCAGACCCAGTACTTC.

Concerning this clonotype: Sequence at one end of the junction differs from germline and may be a read error. The chain employs TRBV7-4 and TRBJ1-6; no clear D gene. This CDR3 has 16 amino acids. CDR1 and CDR2 (germline): SGHVT, SQSDAQ. The CDR3 sequence is CASPPRSLTNKSPLHF. CDR3 sequence (DNA): TGTGCCAGTCCCCCCCGTTCCCTGACCAATAAGTCACCCCTCCACTTT.

CDR3 bases: TGCAGTGCTAGAGATATTCGGCTAGCGGAATACAATGAGCAGTTCTTC. Encoded protein: CSARDIRLAEYNEQFF. The J gene is TRBJ2-1, the V gene TRBV20-1; 7 bases line up with TRBD2. The length of the CDR3 is 16 residues. The ends lost 0 bases at V and 4 bases at J; junction bases unmatched: 9. Germline assignment: CDR1 DFQATT and CDR2 SNEGSKA (reference sequence).

This clonotype was counted a few times. V is TRBV29-1 and J is TRBJ2-1, with 7 bases lining up with TRBD2. The V and J ends lost 3 bases and 9 bases, in that order; junction bases with no gene match: 8. CDR3 length: 13 amino acids. Per the germline V gene, CDR1 is SQVTM and CDR2 is ANQGSEA. This CDR3 reads CSVDVLASREQFF. The DNA for the CDR3 is TGCAGCGTTGATGTACTAGCGTCCCGTGAGCAGTTCTTC.

This clonotype was recorded many times. The chain links TRBV29-1 to TRBJ1-1, with 7 bases fitting TRBD1. The CDR3 spans 12 residues. Trimming removed 7 bases from V and 6 bases from J; junction bases left unmatched: 8. Germline values: CDR1 SQVTM, CDR2 ANQGSEA. CDR3 in amino acids: CSAERGQAEAFF. CDR3 coding DNA: TGCAGCGCCGAGAGGGGGCAGGCTGAAGCTTTCTTT.

This clonotype was seen only a few times. Sequence at one end of the junction differs from germline and may be a read error. The gene calls are TRBV6-2 or TRBV6-3 and TRBJ1-5; weak D call: TRBD1 (5 bases). Looked up from germline, CDR1 is MNHEY and CDR2 is SVGEGT. CDR3 length: 15 residues. CDR3 DNA sequence: TGTGCCAGCACTACAGGTTTAATTAGCAATCAGCCTCAGCATTTT. Protein: CASTTGLISNQPQHF.

The chain joins TRBV7-8 to TRBJ2-7, with TRBD2 identical over 10 bases. Losses at the gene ends were 4 bases for V and 2 bases for J; bases not matched to a gene: 11. Germline CDR1 and CDR2: SGHVS and FQNEAQ. The CDR3 extends over 17 amino acids. The CDR3 is CASSSQGGSGRAYEQYF. The CDR3, as DNA: TGTGCCAGCAGCTCCCAAGGGGGGAGCGGGAGGGCCTACGAGCAGTACTTC.

This clonotype turned up a few times. This chain connects TRBV30 to TRBJ2-7, with D perhaps matching TRBD2 (7 bases). Per the germline V gene, CDR1 is GTSNPN and CDR2 is SVGIG (reference sequence). This CDR3 comprises 15 residues. The V end lost 1 base, the J end lost 3 bases, and 16 bases lay between the germline ends. This CDR3 reads CAWSAEGGSNYEQYF. The CDR3, as DNA: TGTGCCTGGAGTGCAGAGGGGGGGTCAAACTACGAGCAGTACTTC.

The chain combines TRBV24-1 with TRBJ2-5; D is unclear. This CDR3 has 14 amino acids. V shed 3 bases and J shed 2 bases, with 9 bases lying between them. Per germline, CDR1 KGHDR and CDR2 SFDVKD. The CDR3, as DNA: TGTGCCACCAGTGATAGTACACTTCAAGAGACCCAGTACTTC. This gives the protein CATSDSTLQETQYF.

The CDR3 nucleotides read TGCAGCGTTCTCACTCGGGACGCCCACGGGACTGAAGCTTTCTTT. Its protein is CSVLTRDAHGTEAFF. The V and J genes are TRBV29-1 and TRBJ1-1; the D gene is possibly TRBD1 (5 bases). The CDR3 runs 15 residues. Germline CDR1 and CDR2: SQVTM and ANQGSEA. Trimming stripped 5 bases from V and 5 bases from J, with 21 bases between.

This clonotype occurred once. V is TRBV5-1 and J is TRBJ1-1, with 8 bases matching TRBD1. CDR1 SGHRS and CDR2 YFSETQ come from the germline V gene. CDR3 size: 14 residues. V was pared by 4 bases and J by 6 bases, with 8 bases of the junction left unmatched. The CDR3 nucleotides read TGCGCCAGCAGCATCGGACAGGGTCCACCTGAAGCTTTCTTT. Translation: CASSIGQGPPEAFF.

The chain joins TRBV20-1 to TRBJ1-6, with 9 bases that match TRBD1. The CDR3 loop spans 17 amino acids. Germline V gives CDR1 DFQATT, CDR2 SNEGSKA (reference sequence). Unmatched junction bases numbered 14, after V lost 6 bases and J lost 5 bases. The CDR3 reads CSAQGTGKVPNNSPLHF. The CDR3 DNA follows: TGCAGTGCCCAGGGGACAGGGAAGGTCCCCAATAATTCACCCCTCCACTTT.

The table lists this clonotype with many counts. The V call is TRBV7-2, the J call TRBJ1-1; D unclear. The CDR3 has 14 amino acids. Trimming stripped 5 bases from V and 4 bases from J, with 14 bases between. Germline V gene lookup returns CDR1 SGHTA and CDR2 FQGNSA. The chain's CDR3 is CASSKDYQVTEAFF. The DNA for the CDR3 is TGTGCCAGCAGCAAGGATTATCAGGTCACTGAAGCTTTCTTT.

Ten or more counts support this clonotype. This chain joins TRBV20-1 and TRBJ1-5; 7 positions agree with TRBD1. The CDR3 extends over 15 amino acids. J was trimmed by 4 bases and V by 3 bases; bases with no gene match: 9. Germline CDR1 DFQATT, CDR2 SNEGSKA (reference sequence). This chain's CDR3 is CSASKGGEGNQPQHF. The CDR3 DNA is TGCAGTGCTAGCAAAGGGGGCGAAGGAAATCAGCCCCAGCATTTT.

The chain joins TRBV10-3 to TRBJ2-7, with TRBD1 matching over 8 bases. This CDR3 has 17 amino acids. The germline gives CDR1 ENHRY, CDR2 SYGVKD. Losses at the gene ends were 0 bases for V and 2 bases for J; bases not matched to a gene: 9. The CDR3 here is CAISESSSSGGAYEQYF. The CDR3 DNA is TGTGCCATCAGTGAGTCTTCTTCCTCAGGGGGCGCCTACGAGCAGTACTTC.

The genes are TRBV29-1 and TRBJ2-1; TRBD2 matches at 8 bases. Germline CDR1 SQVTM, CDR2 ANQGSEA. The trim removed 2 bases at V and 9 bases at J, leaving 3 bases unmatched. The CDR3 has 12 residues. The DNA of the CDR3 is TGCAGCGTTGAACCGGGACTAGGTGAGCAGTTCTTC. Protein product: CSVEPGLGEQFF.

In this sample, this clonotype turned up once. V is TRBV27 and J is TRBJ2-7; 8 nucleotides align to TRBD1. Germline V lookup: CDR1 MNHEY, CDR2 SMNVEV (reference sequence). V shed 3 bases and J 5 bases; nucleotides not matched to a gene: 9. The length of the CDR3 is 15 residues. The CDR3 spells CASSFPGGRLDEQYF. CDR3 DNA sequence: TGTGCCAGCAGTTTCCCAGGGGGCAGGTTGGACGAGCAGTACTTC.

The chain recombines TRBV2 with TRBJ2-2; TRBD1 matches at 7 bases. CDR3 length: 15 amino acids. V trimming: 5 bases; J trimming: 8 bases; junction bases outside the gene matches: 11. Germline CDR1 and CDR2: SNHLY and FYNNEI. The CDR3 sequence is CASSRRTGRSGELFF. CDR3 in DNA: TGTGCCAGCAGTAGGCGGACAGGTCGGTCAGGGGAGCTGTTTTTT.

As regards this clonotype: This may stem from a read error, because a much larger clone lies one nucleotide away. This rearrangement joins TRBV11-3 to TRBJ2-7, with D perhaps TRBD2 (5 bases). Germline-derived CDR1 and CDR2 are SGHNT and YENEEA. Trimming stripped 3 bases from V and 9 bases from J, with 21 bases between. The CDR3 runs to 15 residues. CDR3 DNA: TGTGCCAGCAGCTTTGGGGTTCGGGGAATCGACGGGCAGTACTTC. Translated: CASSFGVRGIDGQYF. Based on the CDR3 plus reference TRBV11-3 and TRBJ2-7, the full variable domain is EAGVVQSPRYKIIEKKQPVAFWCNPISGHNTLYWYLQNLGQGPELLIRYENEEAVDDSQLPKDRFSAERLKGVDSTLKIQPAELGDSAVYLCASSFGVRGIDGQYFGPGTRLTVT.

This clonotype was found once. The chain couples TRBV10-3 to TRBJ2-7, with D perhaps matching TRBD1 (6 bases). The CDR3 spans 13 residues. Germline V gene data show CDR1 as ENHRY and CDR2 as SYGVKD. The V end lost 4 bases, the J end lost 2 bases, and 9 bases lay between the germline ends. In DNA, the CDR3 is TGTGCCATCAGTGTAAACAGGGCCTACGAGCAGTACTTC. Protein sequence: CAISVNRAYEQYF.

The table lists this clonotype with a few counts. The V and J genes are TRBV12-3 or TRBV12-4 and TRBJ1-2; possibly TRBD1 for D (5 bases). The V end was cut by 1 base, the J end by 4 bases, with 16 bases between. The CDR3 extends over 16 amino acids. Here the CDR3 reads CASSLGAGRDFYGYTF. The CDR3 DNA is TGTGCCAGCAGTTTAGGGGCAGGGAGGGATTTCTATGGCTACACCTTC.